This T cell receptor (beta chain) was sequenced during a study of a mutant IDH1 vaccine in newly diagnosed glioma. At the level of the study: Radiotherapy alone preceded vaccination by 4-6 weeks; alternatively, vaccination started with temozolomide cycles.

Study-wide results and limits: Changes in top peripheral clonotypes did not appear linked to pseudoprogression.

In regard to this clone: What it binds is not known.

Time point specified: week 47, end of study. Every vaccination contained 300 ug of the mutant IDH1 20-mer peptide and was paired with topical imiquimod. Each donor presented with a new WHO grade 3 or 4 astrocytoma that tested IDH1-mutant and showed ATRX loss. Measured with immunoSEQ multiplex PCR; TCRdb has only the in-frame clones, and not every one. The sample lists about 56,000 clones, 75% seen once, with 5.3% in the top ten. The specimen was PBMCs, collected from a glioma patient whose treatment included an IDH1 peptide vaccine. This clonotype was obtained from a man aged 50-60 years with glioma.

This chain's CDR3 is CASRTGFSTTNEKLFF. The CDR3 bases are TGTGCCTCAAGGACAGGGTTTTCTACAACTAATGAAAAACTGTTTTTT. The J gene is TRBJ1-4, the V gene TRBV10-3; the match to TRBD1 covers 8 bases. With V trimmed by 11 bases and J by 0 bases, 11 bases remained unmatched. The germline CDR1 and CDR2 sequences are ENHRY and SYGVKD. The CDR3 consists of 16 residues.